This TCR gamma chain is drawn from a study of gamma delta lymphoproliferative disorders and STAT genes. Study details: Gamma-chain libraries were built from at least 50 ng of genomic DNA with the LymphoTrack Dx TCRG Assay.

PBMCs from patients and controls supplied the genomic DNA for sequencing. TCRdb ran CATT on the multiplex PCR reads. The data show roughly 2,000 gamma-chain clones, around 11% seen once. This clone was seen many times. A read error likely explains why the TCRdb protein, taken from a much larger clone, differs from this DNA's translation at residue 4; the protein shown is translated from the DNA. The CDR3 is 14 amino acids. The V gene's germline CDR1 is VTNTFY and CDR2 YDVSTARD (reference sequence). This chain connects TRGV3 to TRGJ1 or TRGJ2. TCRdb gives no J gene; it was assigned here by matching the DNA to germline. This receptor was obtained from a human donor with gamma-delta T-cell large granular lymphocyte leukemia. The sequencing input was blood. CDR3 residues: CATRDRPDYYKKLF. CDR3 DNA sequence: TGTGCCACCCGGGACAGGCCGGATTATTATAAGAAACTCTTT.